This T cell receptor (beta chain) was sequenced during a study of cytotoxic CD8 clonotypes in ibrutinib-treated CLL. TCRdb's copy holds only in-frame clones and misses some; the assay was immunoSEQ multiplex PCR. The data show 150,000 to 200,000 clones, about 88% seen once. V lost 3 bases and J 2 bases, leaving 10 bases between the germline ends. The V gene's germline CDR1 is SNHLY and CDR2 FYNNEI. There are 14 residues in the CDR3. The receptor's source is a human donor with chronic lymphocytic leukemia. The chain has TRBV2 and TRBJ2-5; no clear D gene. The material was PBMCs, obtained at disease progression, from a patient treated with ibrutinib. CDR3 residues: CASSDFRLQETQYF. CDR3 bases: TGTGCCAGCAGTGACTTCCGACTGCAAGAGACCCAGTACTTC.